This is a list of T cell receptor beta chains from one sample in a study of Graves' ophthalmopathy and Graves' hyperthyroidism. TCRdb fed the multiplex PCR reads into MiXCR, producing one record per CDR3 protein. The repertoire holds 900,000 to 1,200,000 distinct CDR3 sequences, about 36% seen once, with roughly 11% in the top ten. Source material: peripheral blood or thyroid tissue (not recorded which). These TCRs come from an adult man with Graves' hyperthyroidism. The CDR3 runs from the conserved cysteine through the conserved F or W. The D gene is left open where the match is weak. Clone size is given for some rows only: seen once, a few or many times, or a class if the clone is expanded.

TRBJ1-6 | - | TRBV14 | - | TGTGCCAGCAGCCAAATGGGCGGGGGTATTTATAATTCACCCCTCCACTTT | CASSQMGGGIYNSPLHF
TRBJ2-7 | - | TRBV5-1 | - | TGCGCCAGCAGCTTGATAACAAACTCCTACGAGCAGTACTTC | CASSLITNSYEQYF
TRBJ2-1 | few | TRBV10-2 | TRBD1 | TGCGCCAGCAGAGGACAGGGTGGTTATGAGCAGTTCTTC | CASRGQGGYEQFF
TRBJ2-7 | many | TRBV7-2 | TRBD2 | TGTGCCAGCAGCTCGCCCGGCGGGGGCTACGAGCAGTACTTC | CASSSPGGGYEQYF
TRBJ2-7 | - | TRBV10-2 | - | TGCGCCTGCAGTGCTAACCAGGGGGGCGAGCAGTACTTC | CACSANQGGEQYF
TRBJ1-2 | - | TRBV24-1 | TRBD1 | TGTGCCAGCAGTTTGACCACAATACAGGGGGCGGGCGGCTACACCTTC | CASSLTTIQGAGGYTF
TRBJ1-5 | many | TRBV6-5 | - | TGTGCCAGTAAGGATCCAAATAGCAATCAGCCCCAGCATTTT | CASKDPNSNQPQHF
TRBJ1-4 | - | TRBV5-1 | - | TGCGCCAGCAGCTTCAGCAGAGGGGGGCACACTGAAAAACTGTTTTTT | CASSFSRGGHTEKLFF
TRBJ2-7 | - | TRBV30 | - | TGTGCCCTGACCACGGACTCCTCCTACGAGCAGTACTTC | CALTTDSSYEQYF
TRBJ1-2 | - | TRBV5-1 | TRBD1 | TGCGCCAGCAGCGGAGGGACAGCCAGTGCGGGCTACACCTTC | CASSGGTASAGYTF
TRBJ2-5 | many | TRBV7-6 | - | TGTGCCAGCAGCCCAGGGACGGTTCAAGAGACCCAGTACTTC | CASSPGTVQETQYF
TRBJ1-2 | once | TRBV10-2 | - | TGCGCCAGCAGTGACCCGGGACACAACTACACCTTC | CASSDPGHNYTF
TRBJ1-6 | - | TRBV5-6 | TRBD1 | TGTGCCAGCAGCTTGGGGGACAGGGAACTTATACCCCTCCACTTT | CASSLGDRELIPLHF
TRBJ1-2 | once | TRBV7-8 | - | TGTGCCAGCAGGCTAGCGGCCGCCGGGGACGGGAGCTACACCTTC | CASRLAAAGDGSYTF
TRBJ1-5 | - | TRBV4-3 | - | TGCGCCAGCAGCCAAGATGCCGGTGGGGGTCAGCCCCAGCATTTT | CASSQDAGGGQPQHF
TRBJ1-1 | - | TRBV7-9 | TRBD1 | TGCGCCAGCAGCACAAGACAGGGGGCTGACACTGAAGCTTTCTTT | CASSTRQGADTEAFF
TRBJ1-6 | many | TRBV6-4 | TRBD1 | TGTGCCAGCAGAGCTCGGACAGGGGAGGAATCACCCCTCCACTTT | CASRARTGEESPLHF
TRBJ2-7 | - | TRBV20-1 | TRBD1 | TGCAGTGCTTATCCCGGGACAGGCACCTACGAGCAGTACTTC | CSAYPGTGTYEQYF
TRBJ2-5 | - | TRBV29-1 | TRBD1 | TGCAGCGACGGACAGGATATGGAGACCCAGTACTTC | CSDGQDMETQYF
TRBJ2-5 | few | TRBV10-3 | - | TGTGCCAGCTCATCGGAATCGTACCAAGAGACCCAGTACTTC | CASSSESYQETQYF
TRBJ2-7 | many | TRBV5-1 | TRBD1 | TGCGCCAGCAGCTTGGAGGGACAGCCCAAATACGAGCAGTACTTC | CASSLEGQPKYEQYF
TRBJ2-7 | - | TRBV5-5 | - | TGTGCCAGCAGCTTGGCCTTGCGGAGTCTCTACGAGCAGTACTTC | CASSLALRSLYEQYF